This passage covers 18 T cell receptor beta chains from one sample sequenced in a study of cytomegalovirus exposure and HLA in healthy donors. Here immunoSEQ multiplex PCR was the method, and the copy in TCRdb shows in-frame clones only, minus some. Found here are 200,000 to 250,000 clones, about 90% of them singletons; the top ten hold around 12%. Sequenced material: PBMCs. Receptor source: a man aged 18 to 29 in good health and CMV-seropositive.

This clone was observed once. The V gene is TRBV5-4, the J gene TRBJ1-3; D perhaps matches TRBD1 (5 bases). Trimming removed 7 bases from V and 4 bases from J, with 9 bases in between. Germline V gene lookup returns CDR1 SGHNT and CDR2 YYREEE (reference sequence). The CDR3 covers 12 residues. The CDR3 here is CASGGGGNTIYF. In nucleotides, the CDR3 is TGTGCCAGCGGGGGAGGCGGAAACACCATATATTTT.

The chain couples TRBV5-1 to TRBJ2-7, with D possibly TRBD2 on 6 matching bases. Looked up from germline, CDR1 is SGHRS and CDR2 is YFSETQ. Trimming removed 1 base at V and 2 bases at J, with 22 bases between. The CDR3 sequence is 18 residues long. CDR3 in DNA: TGCGCCAGCAGCTTGCCCGAAGAAGCGGGCCAAAACCCCTACGAGCAGTACTTC. This encodes CASSLPEEAGQNPYEQYF. Using reference TRBV5-1 and TRBJ2-7 for the parts outside the CDR3, the full variable domain is KAGVTQTPRYLIKTRGQQVTLSCSPISGHRSVSWYQQTPGQGLQFLFEYFSETQRNKGNFPGRFSGRQFSNSRSEMNVSTLELGDSALYLCASSLPEEAGQNPYEQYFGPGTRLTVT.

This chain joins TRBV7-9 and TRBJ2-7; D ambiguous. Germline values: CDR1 SEHNR, CDR2 FQNEAQ (reference sequence). Trimming shortened V by 5 bases and J by 9 bases, and 20 bases separated the two germline ends. The CDR3 has 14 residues. CDR3 DNA: TGTGCCAGCAGCCTACGGCGACGGACCTCTCGGCAGTACTTC. This encodes CASSLRRRTSRQYF.

This clone was seen a single time. The gene calls are TRBV2 and TRBJ2-3; 7 nucleotides match TRBD2. V gave up 6 bases and J gave up 4 bases; unmatched junction bases: 13. CDR3 length: 16 amino acids. Germline values: CDR1 SNHLY, CDR2 FYNNEI. CDR3 DNA: TGTGCCAGCAGCGCCTCTAGCTATGGGGGGGCAGATACGCAGTATTTT. The encoded protein is CASSASSYGGADTQYF.

The rearrangement links TRBV6-5 to TRBJ2-1; no clear D. The CDR3 totals 13 residues. In germline, CDR1 is MNHEY, CDR2 SVGAGI. Trimming shortened V by 3 bases and J by 3 bases, and 6 bases separated the two germline ends. This CDR3 reads CASSYGGYNEQFF. The CDR3 DNA follows: TGTGCCAGCAGTTATGGCGGCTACAATGAGCAGTTCTTC.

The gene calls are TRBV28 and TRBJ1-5; 7 nucleotides line up with TRBD1. V lost 6 bases, J lost 1 base, and 9 bases stayed unmatched. Germline V CDR1 and CDR2: MDHEN, SYDVKM. The CDR3 runs to 16 residues. The CDR3 sequence is CASSRTGDMSNQPQHF. As DNA, the CDR3 is TGTGCCAGCAGCCGTACAGGGGACATGAGCAATCAGCCCCAGCATTTT.

This clone was found once. This sample includes further DNA sequences coding for the same CDR3. The chain's CDR3 is CAWSRNTEAFF. CDR3 nucleotides: TGTGCCTGGAGTCGGAACACTGAAGCTTTCTTT. The chain recombines TRBV30 with TRBJ1-1; no firm D call. The CDR3 spans 11 residues. Germline V gene lookup returns CDR1 GTSNPN and CDR2 SVGIG (reference sequence). V lost 2 bases, J lost 1 base, and 2 bases lay in between.

In its sample, this clone was seen a few times. This sequence joins TRBV5-1 and TRBJ1-1; tentative D call: TRBD1 (6 bases). The germline CDR1 and CDR2 sequences are SGHRS and YFSETQ. V shed 5 bases and J shed 0 bases, with 11 bases lying between them. This CDR3 comprises 14 residues. The DNA for the CDR3 is TGCGCCAGCAGTCAACAGGGAATGAACACTGAAGCTTTCTTT. It is translated as CASSQQGMNTEAFF.

This clone was counted a few times. This chain connects TRBV11-2 to TRBJ1-2, with D uncertain. The germline V and J ends were trimmed by 8 bases and 4 bases, with 14 bases remaining between them. Germline V gene lookup returns CDR1 SGHAT and CDR2 FQNNGV. The CDR3 has 13 amino acids. The CDR3 loop is CASAREYLYGYTF. CDR3 nucleotides: TGTGCCAGCGCTCGGGAGTACCTCTATGGCTACACCTTC.

The chain carries TRBV6-1 and TRBJ2-6; D unclear. Between the trimmed V and J ends, which lost 4 bases and 2 bases, there was a span of 15 bases. The CDR3 loop spans 17 amino acids. The germline CDR1 and CDR2 sequences are MNHNS and SASEGT. The DNA for the CDR3 is TGTGCCAGCAGTGCACGGCAGTTCTCCACTGGGGCCAACGTCCTGACTTTC. As protein: CASSARQFSTGANVLTF.

The rearrangement uses TRBV7-2 and TRBJ2-6, with D hard to call. Trimming cost V 7 bases and J 2 bases, with 9 bases left between them. The CDR3 runs to 14 residues. Germline assignment: CDR1 SGHTA and CDR2 FQGNSA. CDR3 in DNA: TGTGCCAGCACGACCAACACTGGGGCCAACGTCCTGACTTTC. As protein: CASTTNTGANVLTF.

There are a few counts of this clone. V and J are TRBV5-4 and TRBJ2-2; D may be TRBD1 or TRBD2 (5 bases each). The V end lost 6 bases, the J end lost 2 bases, and 20 bases lay between the germline ends. The CDR3 runs 17 residues. The germline V gene encodes CDR1 SGHNT and CDR2 YYREEE (reference sequence). CDR3: CASIEKPGRKNTGELFF. CDR3 nucleotide sequence: TGTGCCAGCATCGAAAAGCCGGGACGAAAAAACACCGGGGAGCTGTTTTTT.

The chain links TRBV6-5 to TRBJ1-2; D ambiguous. This CDR3 is built from 15 residues. V lost 5 bases to trimming and J lost 1 base, with 14 bases between them. Germline V lookup: CDR1 MNHEY, CDR2 SVGAGI. The CDR3 here is CASSRTTDFNYGYTF. CDR3 DNA: TGTGCCAGCAGTCGAACGACCGATTTTAACTATGGCTACACCTTC.

This chain links TRBV29-1 with TRBJ2-1, with D possibly TRBD2 on 5 matching bases. The CDR3 has 16 amino acids. Between the trimmed V and J ends, which lost 0 bases and 3 bases, there was a span of 15 bases. The germline V gene has CDR1 SQVTM and CDR2 ANQGSEA. CDR3 coding DNA: TGCAGCGTTGAAGATTTGGCGGCGAGGGACTACAATGAGCAGTTCTTC. Residues: CSVEDLAARDYNEQFF.

This chain connects TRBV4-1 to TRBJ1-5, with D perhaps matching TRBD1 (5 bases). The CDR3 spans 16 residues. V was cut by 0 bases and J by 3 bases, with 12 bases left in between. Germline assignment: CDR1 MGHRA and CDR2 YSYEKL. The CDR3 sequence: CASSQERGSDNQPQHF. The CDR3 region has the DNA TGCGCCAGCAGCCAAGAGCGGGGGTCAGACAATCAGCCCCAGCATTTT.

V usage is TRBV6-6 and J usage is TRBJ2-7; D ambiguous. V was trimmed by 6 bases and J by 7 bases, leaving 16 bases between them. The CDR3 length is 13 residues. Germline V gene lookup returns CDR1 MNHNY and CDR2 SVGAGI (reference sequence). CDR3 loop: CASSHRASREQYF. The CDR3 DNA sequence: TGTGCCAGCAGCCACCGGGCCTCCCGGGAGCAGTACTTC.

This chain links TRBV27 with TRBJ2-7, with TRBD1 matching over 11 bases. The CDR3 runs 13 residues. Germline V CDR1 and CDR2: MNHEY, SMNVEV (reference sequence). The J segment lost 6 bases and the V segment lost 6 bases, leaving 4 bases of the junction unmatched. The CDR3, as DNA: TGTGCCAGCAGCTTAGGACAGGGGGCCGAGCAGTACTTC. It specifies CASSLGQGAEQYF.

The gene calls are TRBV28 and TRBJ1-2; D is ambiguous. Deletions cut 1 base from V and 4 bases from J, with 19 bases between. Germline-derived CDR1 and CDR2 are MDHEN and SYDVKM. The CDR3 has 17 residues. The CDR3: CASSLSDGWKGIYGYTF. DNA for the CDR3: TGTGCCAGCAGTTTATCGGACGGCTGGAAAGGGATCTATGGCTACACCTTC.